This passage covers 5 T cell receptor beta chains from one sample sequenced in a study of post-analysis software for immune sequencing data. Points from the study as a whole: Controls showed lower frequencies than patients for roughly five TRBV segments, and TRBV5-6, TRBV5-1 and TRBV20-1 were among these.

No antigen has been assigned to these receptors. Carried by the TCR beta cDNA libraries were unique molecular identifiers. One entry per CDR3 protein results from TCRdb running MiXCR on the PCR reads. Found here are 650,000 to 900,000 distinct CDR3 sequences, 46% of them singletons; the top ten hold approximately 5%. The sequencing sample was made of blood. The source of these receptors is a girl aged 5-17 years with multiple sclerosis.

This clonotype was observed a handful of times. The rearrangement uses TRBV24-1 and TRBJ2-3, with D perhaps TRBD2 (6 bases). The CDR3 runs to 16 residues. The germline V gene has CDR1 KGHDR and CDR2 SFDVKD. Between the trimmed V and J ends, which lost 4 bases and 0 bases, there was a span of 13 bases. CDR3: CATSDPLATSTDTQYF. The CDR3 DNA reads TGTGCCACCAGTGACCCCCTAGCGACTAGCACAGATACGCAGTATTTT.

This clonotype was seen a handful of times. The rearrangement joins TRBV20-1 to TRBJ2-3; maybe TRBD1 (5 bases). Germline V gene lookup returns CDR1 DFQATT and CDR2 SNEGSKA (reference sequence). The V end was cut by 6 bases, the J end by 5 bases, with 18 bases between. This CDR3 is built from 14 residues. CDR3 loop: CSARNPRVGDTQYF. The CDR3 DNA sequence: TGCAGTGCCAGAAACCCCAGGGTTGGAGATACGCAGTATTTT.

This clonotype was picked up one time. A junction boundary mismatches the germline segment, possibly from a read error. The rearrangement uses TRBV15 and TRBJ1-4, with D perhaps matching TRBD1 (5 bases). The CDR3 covers 14 residues. Germline-derived CDR1 and CDR2 are LNHNV and YYDKDF (reference sequence). CDR3 coding DNA: TGTGCCATCAGCCCATGGGGGGAGAGTGAAAAACTGTTTTTT. Its translation: CAISPWGESEKLFF.

The V call is TRBV7-3, the J call TRBJ1-1, with D possibly being TRBD1 (5 bases). Germline CDR1 reads SGHTA; CDR2 reads FQGTGA. The CDR3 loop spans 13 amino acids. The V end lost 6 bases, the J end lost 2 bases, and 10 bases lay between the germline ends. CDR3 sequence (DNA): TGTGCCAGCAGACGGGACTTTAACACTGAAGCTTTCTTT. As protein: CASRRDFNTEAFF.

The table lists this clonotype with a few counts. V is TRBV7-2 and J is TRBJ2-1; 7 bases map to TRBD2. There are 16 residues in the CDR3. Germline V gives CDR1 SGHTA, CDR2 FQGNSA. Trimming took 4 bases from V and 2 from J; bases not matched to a gene: 8. For the CDR3, the DNA is TGTGCCAGCAGCTCCTGGGGGGAGGGCCCCTACAATGAGCAGTTCTTC. This translates into CASSSWGEGPYNEQFF.